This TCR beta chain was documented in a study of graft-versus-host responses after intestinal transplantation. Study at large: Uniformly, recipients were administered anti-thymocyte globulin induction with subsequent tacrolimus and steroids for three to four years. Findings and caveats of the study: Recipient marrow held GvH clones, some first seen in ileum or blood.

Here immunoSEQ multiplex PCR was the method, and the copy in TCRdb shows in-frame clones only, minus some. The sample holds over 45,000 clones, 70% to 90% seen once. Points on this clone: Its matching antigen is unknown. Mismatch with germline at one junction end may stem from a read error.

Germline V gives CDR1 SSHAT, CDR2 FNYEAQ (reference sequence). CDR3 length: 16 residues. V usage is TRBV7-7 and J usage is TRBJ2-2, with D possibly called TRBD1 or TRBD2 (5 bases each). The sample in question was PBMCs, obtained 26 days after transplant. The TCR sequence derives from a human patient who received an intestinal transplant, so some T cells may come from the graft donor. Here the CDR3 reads CASSLALQANTGELFF. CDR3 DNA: TGTGCTAGCAGCTTAGCGCTACAGGCGAACACCGGGGAGCTGTTTTTT.